This TCR beta chain was retrieved from a study of technical replicates of blood from a handful of donors (TCRdb year 2017). Worth noting for this clone: Its antigen is still unknown. Per-base qualities were not stored, and no clone one base away is much larger.

Libraries were constructed by the immunoSEQ multiplex PCR assay. TCRdb mirrors the immuneACCESS table, restricted to in-frame sequences. Some clones are absent from its copies; in checked studies, under half trace to an unresolved V gene, and the reason for the others is unknown. The sample table shows roughly 68,000 clones, and 91% are seen once. Roughly 5% of the sample belongs to the ten largest clones. The sequence came from a human donor in good health. Some clones in this sample may be carry-over from other donors' samples. The sequencing sample was made of PBMCs.

The nucleotide sequence reads as follows: TGTGCCAGCAGCCGCCCGAGGACTAGCGGGAGGGCCACGCAGTATTTT. This translates into CASSRPRTSGRATQYF. Here the chain combines TRBV7-6 and TRBJ2-3; 15 junctional bases match TRBD2. CDR1 SGHVS and CDR2 FNYEAQ are derived from the germline V gene. Trimming removed 5 bases from V and 9 bases from J; the gene matches leave 9 bases unexplained. The CDR3 goes from the cysteine to the phenylalanine over 16 residues. Solely the CDR3 DNA is kept, with 48 bases framed from the first base.